Following are 21 T cell receptor beta chains from one sample sequenced in a study of blood T cell repertoires in COVID-19. Generated by immunoSEQ multiplex PCR, the TCRdb table keeps only in-frame clones and is missing some. The table shows just over 300,000 clones, with about nine tenths occurring only once. The sample taken for sequencing was PBMCs or T cells enriched from blood (not recorded which). The receptors here all came from a woman in her forties who had recovered from COVID-19.

The rearrangement joins TRBV4-1 to TRBJ2-1, with TRBD2 matching over 11 bases. This CDR3 is 16 amino acids long. Looked up from germline, CDR1 is MGHRA and CDR2 is YSYEKL. J lost 7 bases, V lost 0 bases, and 5 bases had no gene match. CDR3 region: CASSQEGLAERNEQFF. The CDR3 DNA is TGCGCCAGCAGCCAAGAGGGACTAGCGGAAAGGAATGAGCAGTTCTTC.

This sequence joins TRBV7-2 and TRBJ2-7; 12 bases fit TRBD2. Germline V gene sequence: CDR1 SGHTA, CDR2 FQGNSA. V trimming: 5 bases; J trimming: 5 bases; junction bases outside the gene matches: 7. The CDR3 covers 15 residues. Here the CDR3 reads CASSATSGSIHEQYF. DNA for the CDR3: TGTGCCAGCAGCGCGACTAGCGGGAGTATCCACGAGCAGTACTTC.

The chain carries TRBV5-1 and TRBJ1-6; D unclear. There are 13 residues in the CDR3. Germline CDR1 reads SGHRS; CDR2 reads YFSETQ. V was pared by 0 bases and J by 5 bases, with 3 bases between. This chain's CDR3 is CASSLADNSPLHF. CDR3 DNA: TGCGCCAGCAGCTTGGCCGATAATTCACCCCTCCACTTT.

The V and J genes are TRBV15 and TRBJ2-3, with D unclear. V was pared by 0 bases and J by 9 bases, with 10 bases between. CDR3 length: 13 residues. The germline V gene encodes CDR1 LNHNV and CDR2 YYDKDF (reference sequence). The CDR3 region is CATSRDRLGTQYF. In DNA form, the CDR3 reads TGTGCCACCAGCAGAGATCGGTTGGGCACGCAGTATTTT.

The J gene is TRBJ1-1, the V gene TRBV6-6; the match to TRBD1 covers 8 bases. CDR3 length: 15 residues. Germline V gene lookup returns CDR1 MNHNY and CDR2 SVGAGI (reference sequence). The CDR3 coding sequence is TGTGCGCTCGCTAGGACAGGGAGTGTTGGCACTGAAGCTTTCTTT. Its protein product is CALARTGSVGTEAFF.

The chain links TRBV25-1 to TRBJ2-1; 10 bases fit TRBD2. Unmatched junction bases numbered 3, after V lost 4 bases and J lost 3 bases. The CDR3 has 15 residues. Looked up from germline, CDR1 is MGHDK and CDR2 is SYGVNS. The CDR3 here is CASSAAGGIYNEQFF. CDR3 nucleotides: TGTGCCAGCAGTGCAGCGGGAGGGATCTACAATGAGCAGTTCTTC.

The CDR3 coding sequence is TGCAGCGTTGAAGCCCGAGGGGGCATCACTGAAGCTTTCTTT. It specifies CSVEARGGITEAFF. The V and J genes are TRBV29-1 and TRBJ1-1, with 7 bases that match TRBD1. V dropped 1 base and J dropped 4; count of bases not matched to a gene: 6. In germline, CDR1 is SQVTM, CDR2 ANQGSEA. The CDR3 length is 14 residues.

The chain couples TRBV2 to TRBJ2-5, with 9 nucleotides matching TRBD1. V gave up 5 bases and J gave up 1 base; unmatched junction bases: 8. CDR1 and CDR2 from the germline V gene are SNHLY and FYNNEI. CDR3 length equals 16 residues. This chain's CDR3 is CASSPMRDRVQETQYF. CDR3 sequence (DNA): TGTGCCAGCAGTCCAATGAGGGACAGGGTCCAAGAGACCCAGTACTTC.

The rearrangement links TRBV5-1 to TRBJ2-3; D is unresolved. CDR3 length: 15 residues. Trimming removed 4 bases from V and 2 bases from J, with 14 bases in between. Germline V gives CDR1 SGHRS, CDR2 YFSETQ. Here the CDR3 reads CASSTLGITTDTQYF. CDR3 in DNA: TGCGCCAGCAGCACTTTGGGCATAACCACAGATACGCAGTATTTT. Using reference TRBV5-1 and TRBJ2-3 for the parts outside the CDR3, the full variable domain is KAGVTQTPRYLIKTRGQQVTLSCSPISGHRSVSWYQQTPGQGLQFLFEYFSETQRNKGNFPGRFSGRQFSNSRSEMNVSTLELGDSALYLCASSTLGITTDTQYFGPGTRLTVL.

The gene calls are TRBV5-1 and TRBJ2-5, with 7 bases identical to TRBD2. CDR1 and CDR2 from the germline V gene are SGHRS and YFSETQ. J lost 3 bases, V lost 1 base, and 3 bases had no gene match. The CDR3 covers 14 residues. The CDR3 is CASSLRLAEETQYF. CDR3 in DNA: TGCGCCAGCAGCTTGAGGCTAGCGGAAGAGACCCAGTACTTC.

The CDR3 loop reads CASTPVPPPGQGQFF. As DNA, the CDR3 is TGTGCCAGTACCCCAGTCCCCCCGCCTGGCCAGGGGCAGTTCTTC. The rearrangement links TRBV19 to TRBJ2-1, with D possibly TRBD1 on 5 matching bases. V lost 7 bases and J 12 bases, leaving 25 bases between the germline ends. Germline-derived CDR1 and CDR2 are LNHDA and SQIVND (reference sequence). The CDR3 spans 15 residues. Supplemented by reference TRBV19 and TRBJ2-1, the full variable domain reads DGGITQSPKYLFRKEGQNVTLSCEQNLNHDAMYWYRQDPGQGLRLIYYSQIVNDFQKGDIAEGYSVSREKKESFPLTVTSAQKNPTAFYLCASTPVPPPGQGQFFGPGTRLTVL.

The rearrangement joins TRBV7-2 to TRBJ2-7; TRBD2 agrees at 9 bases. The ends lost 1 base at V and 1 base at J; junction bases unmatched: 8. Germline CDR1 and CDR2: SGHTA and FQGNSA. The CDR3 covers 17 residues. CDR3 sequence (DNA): TGTGCCAGCAGCTTAGGAGGTGGGGGACTAGCTTCCTACGAGCAGTACTTC. Translating it yields CASSLGGGGLASYEQYF.

The V gene is TRBV5-1, the J gene TRBJ1-4; D gene unclear. Trimming took 4 bases from V and 2 from J, leaving 15 bases between them. The CDR3 totals 16 residues. CDR1 SGHRS and CDR2 YFSETQ come from the germline V gene. CDR3 in DNA: TGCGCCAGCAGCGCGGAGGTAGCCGCTACTAATGAAAAACTGTTTTTT. Residues: CASSAEVAATNEKLFF. Based on the CDR3 plus reference TRBV5-1 and TRBJ1-4, the full variable domain is KAGVTQTPRYLIKTRGQQVTLSCSPISGHRSVSWYQQTPGQGLQFLFEYFSETQRNKGNFPGRFSGRQFSNSRSEMNVSTLELGDSALYLCASSAEVAATNEKLFFGSGTQLSVL.

The chain uses TRBV4-1 and TRBJ1-1, with no clear D. The CDR3 is 14 amino acids. V lost 0 bases and J 1 base, leaving 6 bases between the germline ends. CDR1 MGHRA and CDR2 YSYEKL come from the germline V gene. The DNA for the CDR3 is TGCGCCAGCAGCCAAGAACGCAGGAACACTGAAGCTTTCTTT. Amino acid sequence: CASSQERRNTEAFF.

There are a few counts of this clone. The V and J genes are TRBV11-2 and TRBJ2-7, with TRBD2 identical over 12 bases. CDR1 SGHAT and CDR2 FQNNGV come from the germline V gene. This CDR3 has 17 amino acids. The trim removed 1 base at V and 3 bases at J, leaving 7 bases unmatched. The CDR3 nucleotides read TGTGCCAGCAGCTTAGTCTCTAGCGGGAGGGCCCTCTACGAGCAGTACTTC. Translation gives CASSLVSSGRALYEQYF. Based on the CDR3 plus reference TRBV11-2 and TRBJ2-7, the full variable domain is EAGVAQSPRYKIIEKRQSVAFWCNPISGHATLYWYQQILGQGPKLLIQFQNNGVVDDSQLPKDRFSAERLKGVDSTLKIQPAKLEDSAVYLCASSLVSSGRALYEQYFGPGTRLTVT.

This rearrangement joins TRBV28 to TRBJ2-3; 16 nucleotides line up with TRBD2. Germline trimming cut 5 bases from V and 5 bases from J; bases unmatched to any gene: 7. Germline V gene data show CDR1 as MDHEN and CDR2 as SYDVKM. CDR3 size: 17 residues. CDR3 in DNA: TGTGCCAGCAGTCTGGGACTAGCGGGGGGGCCACTAGATACGCAGTATTTT. Translation: CASSLGLAGGPLDTQYF.

V is TRBV11-2 and J is TRBJ1-1, with TRBD1 matching over 9 bases. V was pared by 5 bases and J by 6 bases, with 4 bases of the junction left unmatched. The CDR3 is 13 residues long. Per germline, CDR1 SGHAT and CDR2 FQNNGV. The CDR3 nucleotides are TGTGCCAGCAGCCTATGGGACAGGGCTGAAGCTTTCTTT. Translated: CASSLWDRAEAFF.

V is TRBV5-1 and J is TRBJ2-5; 8 nucleotides agree with TRBD2. V was clipped by 9 bases and J by 3 bases; unmatched bases: 7. The CDR3 contains 13 residues. CDR1 is SGHRS and CDR2 is YFSETQ in the germline V gene. CDR3 DNA: TGCGCCACCACACGGGGGGGGGAAGAGACCCAGTACTTC. It translates to CATTRGGEETQYF.

Only a few counts were recorded for this clone. The rearrangement joins TRBV6-4 to TRBJ2-2; D is unclear. V lost 5 bases and J lost 0, with 10 bases in between. This CDR3 has 15 amino acids. The germline CDR1 and CDR2 sequences are MRHNA and SNTAGT. The DNA for the CDR3 is TGTGCCAGCAGTAGAGTCCCCTCGAACACCGGGGAGCTGTTTTTT. Its protein is CASSRVPSNTGELFF.

V is TRBV27 and J is TRBJ2-7; a weak D match, TRBD1 (7 bases). Trimming stripped 5 bases from V and 3 bases from J, with 14 bases between. Germline lookup yields CDR1 MNHEY and CDR2 SMNVEV (reference sequence). The CDR3 sequence is 14 residues long. CDR3 loop: CASSPGGSHYEQYF. CDR3 coding DNA: TGTGCCAGCAGTCCAGGGGGGAGCCACTACGAGCAGTACTTC.

The rearrangement uses TRBV4-3 and TRBJ2-1, with a tentative D call TRBD1 (6 bases). CDR3 size: 16 residues. Germline-derived CDR1 and CDR2 are LGHNA and YSLEER. Trimming shortened V by 1 base and J by 1 base, and 11 bases separated the two germline ends. The CDR3 loop reads CASSQGAGTSYNEQFF. The CDR3 coding sequence is TGCGCCAGCAGCCAAGGCGCAGGGACATCCTACAATGAGCAGTTCTTC.